Each of the 19 T cell receptor beta chains below was sequenced from the same sample in a study of shared clonotypes between healthy human individuals. Assay: immunoSEQ multiplex PCR; the TCRdb copy retains only in-frame clones and omits some. Of approximately 1.1 million clones in the sample, approximately 80% were seen once. The sample taken for sequencing was memory CD4+ T cells from PBMCs. Subset given: CD45RA-negative fraction. The receptors shown here come from a young man in good health. Some clones in this sample may be carry-over from other donors' samples.

This chain joins TRBV2 and TRBJ2-5; the match to TRBD2 covers 7 bases. V shed 1 base and J 5 bases; nucleotides not matched to a gene: 7. This CDR3 has 15 amino acids. Germline-derived CDR1 and CDR2 are SNHLY and FYNNEI. The CDR3 DNA is TGTGCCAGCAGTGAAGGGGCTAGCGGTGGGGAGACCCAGTACTTC. Translation: CASSEGASGGETQYF.

V usage is TRBV5-1 and J usage is TRBJ2-5; D possibly corresponds to TRBD1 (6 bases). The CDR3 loop spans 14 amino acids. Germline CDR1 and CDR2: SGHRS and YFSETQ. V lost 4 bases to trimming and J lost 5 bases, with 15 bases between them. The CDR3 sequence: CASSGNRVGETQYF. DNA for the CDR3: TGCGCCAGCAGCGGAAACAGGGTGGGGGAGACCCAGTACTTC. Full variable domain (missing parts from reference TRBV5-1 and TRBJ2-5): KAGVTQTPRYLIKTRGQQVTLSCSPISGHRSVSWYQQTPGQGLQFLFEYFSETQRNKGNFPGRFSGRQFSNSRSEMNVSTLELGDSALYLCASSGNRVGETQYFGPGTRLLVL.

This clone was counted a few times. This sequence joins TRBV7-6 and TRBJ1-2; 8 bases line up with TRBD1. This CDR3 spans 16 amino acids. V was pared by 5 bases and J by 0 bases, with 8 bases of the junction left unmatched. Germline assignment: CDR1 SGHVS and CDR2 FNYEAQ. CDR3 coding DNA: TGTGCCAGCAGCCAGGTGACAGGGGTAGCTAACTATGGCTACACCTTC. Its translation is CASSQVTGVANYGYTF.

As concerns this clone: The same CDR3 can be traced to other DNA sequences in this sample. The genes are TRBV29-1 and TRBJ2-3; D gene unclear. The CDR3 is 12 residues long. CDR1 and CDR2 (germline): SQVTM, ANQGSEA. V lost 4 bases and J 2 bases, leaving 7 bases between the germline ends. The CDR3 loop is CSVGISTDTQYF. CDR3 in DNA: TGCAGCGTTGGGATTTCCACAGATACGCAGTATTTT.

Remarks on this clone: A far larger clone differs by one base, so this is likely a read error. V usage is TRBV7-9 and J usage is TRBJ2-3; D is unclear. V was pared by 1 base and J by 4 bases, with 6 bases between. This CDR3 comprises 13 residues. In germline, CDR1 is SEHNR, CDR2 FQNEAQ (reference sequence). The CDR3, as DNA: TGTGCCAGCAGCTTAGGGGTGGCAGATACGCAGTATTTT. Amino acid sequence: CASSLGVADTQYF. The full variable domain, completed using reference TRBV7-9 and TRBJ2-3, is DTGVSQNPRHKITKRGQNVTFRCDPISEHNRLYWYRQTLGQGPEFLTYFQNEAQLEKSRLLSDRFSAERPKGSFSTLEIQRTEQGDSAMYLCASSLGVADTQYFGPGTRLTVL.

This chain uses TRBV4-1 with TRBJ1-1; TRBD1 is a possible D gene (6 bases). Germline lookup yields CDR1 MGHRA and CDR2 YSYEKL. There are 15 residues in the CDR3. V lost 2 bases, J lost 6 bases, and 16 bases lay in between. The chain's CDR3 is CASSQPGTRRPEAFF. The CDR3 DNA follows: TGCGCCAGCAGCCAACCCGGGACACGGAGGCCTGAAGCTTTCTTT.

Concerning this clone itself: Additional DNA sequences in this sample encode the identical CDR3. The genes are TRBV9 and TRBJ2-7; TRBD2 agrees at 8 bases. The germline V gene has CDR1 SGDLS and CDR2 YYNGEE. There are 14 residues in the CDR3. Unmatched junction bases numbered 1, after V lost 2 bases and J lost 0 bases. CDR3 region: CASSVSGTSYEQYF. The CDR3 DNA is TGTGCCAGCAGCGTTAGCGGGACCTCCTACGAGCAGTACTTC.

This clone has just one count. The chain uses TRBV29-1 and TRBJ2-3, with D possibly matching TRBD1 (5 bases). The germline gives CDR1 SQVTM, CDR2 ANQGSEA. CDR3 length: 13 residues. Trimming pared 4 bases from V and 1 base from J, leaving 9 bases between. As DNA, the CDR3 is TGCAGCGTTGGAGTCAGGGGCACAGATACGCAGTATTTT. As protein: CSVGVRGTDTQYF.

The V gene is TRBV5-4, the J gene TRBJ2-7, with 7 bases fitting TRBD1. CDR3 length: 12 residues. With V trimmed by 5 bases and J by 6 bases, 5 bases remained unmatched. CDR1 SGHNT and CDR2 YYREEE come from the germline V gene (reference sequence). The CDR3 protein is CASRREGAEQYF. CDR3 in DNA: TGTGCCAGCAGGCGCGAGGGGGCCGAGCAGTACTTC.

This sequence joins TRBV9 and TRBJ2-5; 13 bases map to TRBD2. Germline V gene sequence: CDR1 SGDLS, CDR2 YYNGEE. V dropped 3 bases and J dropped 4; count of bases not matched to a gene: 6. The CDR3 is made up of 16 amino acids. The CDR3 DNA follows: TGTGCCAGCAGCGAAAGACTAGCGGGAGGAATAGAGACCCAGTACTTC. It yields the protein CASSERLAGGIETQYF. The entire variable domain, with the rest obtained from reference TRBV9 and TRBJ2-5, is as follows: DSGVTQTPKHLITATGQRVTLRCSPRSGDLSVYWYQQSLDQGLQFLIQYYNGEERAKGNILERFSAQQFPDLHSELNLSSLELGDSALYFCASSERLAGGIETQYFGPGTRLLVL.

The chain couples TRBV10-2 to TRBJ2-2, with D perhaps matching TRBD2 (6 bases). The CDR3 length is 15 residues. The V gene's germline CDR1 is WSHSY and CDR2 SAAADI. V was shortened by 2 bases and J by 4 bases, with 11 bases between the two germline ends. The CDR3, as DNA: TGCGCCAGCAGTGAGGGGAGGTGGGCCACCGGGGAGCTGTTTTTT. Protein: CASSEGRWATGELFF.

The chain is built from TRBV27 and TRBJ2-5, with 10 positions matching TRBD1. Trimming at V came to 6 bases and at J to 5 bases, leaving 3 bases not matched to a gene. CDR3 length equals 13 residues. Germline-derived CDR1 and CDR2 are MNHEY and SMNVEV (reference sequence). The chain's CDR3 is CASSRQGAETQYF. The CDR3 DNA reads as TGTGCCAGCAGCAGACAGGGGGCGGAGACCCAGTACTTC.

The gene calls are TRBV2 and TRBJ2-5; 11 bases map to TRBD2. CDR3 length equals 14 residues. Germline loops: CDR1 SNHLY, CDR2 FYNNEI. V shed 8 bases and J 4 bases; nucleotides not matched to a gene: 6. The CDR3 region has the DNA TGTGCCAGCCGCCGGGGACTAGCGGTAGAGACCCAGTACTTC. Amino acid sequence: CASRRGLAVETQYF.

The chain joins TRBV6-5 to TRBJ2-7; 7 bases line up with TRBD1. The CDR3 runs to 16 residues. The trim removed 0 bases at V and 7 bases at J, leaving 12 bases unmatched. The germline V gene has CDR1 MNHEY and CDR2 SVGAGI. CDR3 region: CASSYSLSYSGGEQYF. As DNA, the CDR3 is TGTGCCAGCAGTTACTCGCTTTCGTATTCAGGGGGTGAGCAGTACTTC.

The V gene is TRBV4-1, the J gene TRBJ2-2, with unresolved D. The CDR3 runs to 16 residues. Germline loops: CDR1 MGHRA, CDR2 YSYEKL. V was cut by 1 base and J by 1 base, with 10 bases left in between. The CDR3 sequence is CASSQGYTENTGELFF. CDR3 sequence (DNA): TGCGCCAGCAGCCAAGGTTACACCGAGAACACCGGGGAGCTGTTTTTT.

This clone has just a few counts. The chain uses TRBV5-1 and TRBJ2-3; 8 bases map to TRBD2. After removal of 0 bases from V and 2 bases from J, the junction contained 5 bases not matched to a gene. This CDR3 is built from 16 residues. Per germline, CDR1 SGHRS and CDR2 YFSETQ. The CDR3 loop reads CASSLVAGTNTDTQYF. CDR3 DNA: TGCGCCAGCAGCTTGGTAGCGGGGACGAACACAGATACGCAGTATTTT.

This clone was recorded many times. In DNA form, the CDR3 reads TGCGCCAGCAGTCCGGACCCTAAAAACATTCAGTACTTC. Its protein is CASSPDPKNIQYF. This chain links TRBV5-1 with TRBJ2-4; D gene unclear. The CDR3 is 13 amino acids. V lost 5 bases and J 4 bases, leaving 10 bases between the germline ends. Germline V gene data show CDR1 as SGHRS and CDR2 as YFSETQ.

The chain links TRBV27 to TRBJ1-5; 7 bases line up with TRBD1. The CDR3 is 14 amino acids. The V gene end was trimmed by 10 bases and the J gene end by 0 bases; junction bases not matched to a gene: 6. In germline, CDR1 is MNHEY, CDR2 SMNVEV (reference sequence). CDR3 in amino acids: CATRTGYSNQPQHF. The DNA of the CDR3 is TGTGCCACCAGGACAGGCTATAGCAATCAGCCCCAGCATTTT.

Turning to this clone: Other DNA sequences within the sample encode an identical CDR3. This chain connects TRBV27 to TRBJ2-5, with 9 bases lining up with TRBD1. This CDR3 has 14 amino acids. After removal of 6 bases from V and 2 bases from J, the junction contained 4 bases not matched to a gene. CDR1 MNHEY and CDR2 SMNVEV come from the germline V gene (reference sequence). The CDR3 spells CASSLDRGQETQYF. CDR3 coding DNA: TGTGCCAGCAGCCTTGACAGGGGGCAAGAGACCCAGTACTTC.